The 24 T cell receptor beta chains presented below share a single source sample, sequenced in a study of T cells in localized non-small cell lung cancer (TCRdb year 2020). The library was produced with the immunoSEQ multiplex PCR assay. The table comes from immuneACCESS by way of TCRdb, which keeps in-frame sequences with V and J called. Part of the clones is missing from these tables; in studies checked, under half for an unresolved V gene and the rest for unknown reasons. Recorded for this sample are approximately 1,600 clones; roughly a quarter of them occurred a single time. The top ten clones comprise roughly 18% of the sample. The sequencing used lung tumor tissue, collected before any cancer treatment. These receptors were obtained from a man aged 35 to 69 with stage I lung adenocarcinoma.

The chain is built from TRBV11-3 and TRBJ1-2; D is undetermined. This CDR3 is 16 amino acids long. Deletions cut 5 bases from V and 4 bases from J, with 20 bases between. The germline V gene has CDR1 SGHNT and CDR2 YENEEA. The CDR3 sequence is CASSSLLVKGGYGYTF. The CDR3 region has the DNA TGTGCCAGCAGCAGCCTTTTAGTCAAGGGTGGCTATGGCTACACCTTC.

The chain couples TRBV6-8 to TRBJ1-1, with D perhaps TRBD1 (5 bases). Looked up from germline, CDR1 is MNHGY and CDR2 is SAAAGT. Trimming removed 10 bases from V and 1 base from J, with 16 bases in between. CDR3 length: 14 amino acids. The CDR3 DNA reads TGTGCCATCAGGGAGGACATCTCGAACACTGAAGCTTTCTTT. Translating gives CAIREDISNTEAFF.

The chain links TRBV29-1 to TRBJ2-1; weak D call: TRBD1 (6 bases). Trimming left V 3 bases short and J 4 bases short, with 13 bases between. This CDR3 is built from 14 residues. The germline V gene has CDR1 SQVTM and CDR2 ANQGSEA. CDR3 amino acids: CSVDEQGQYNEQFF. The CDR3 bases are TGCAGCGTTGATGAACAGGGACAATACAATGAGCAGTTCTTC.

This clone was seen a handful of times. This sequence joins TRBV9 and TRBJ1-1; possible D gene TRBD1, 6 bases. CDR1 SGDLS and CDR2 YYNGEE come from the germline V gene. Trimming took off 4 bases at V and 6 bases at J, with 19 bases between the two ends. The CDR3 has 15 residues. CDR3 protein: CASSLHAGALAEAFF. In DNA, the CDR3 is TGTGCCAGCAGCTTACACGCAGGGGCTTTAGCTGAAGCTTTCTTT.

This clone occurred a few times. This chain links TRBV19 with TRBJ1-3; no reliable D call. The CDR3 is 15 residues long. V was shortened by 3 bases and J by 0 bases, with 9 bases between the two germline ends. From germline, CDR1 is LNHDA and CDR2 SQIVND (reference sequence). The CDR3 loop is CASSILGPSGNTIYF. DNA of the CDR3: TGTGCCAGTAGTATCCTCGGGCCCTCTGGAAACACCATATATTTT.

CDR3 residues: CERGRGANVLTF. The DNA for the CDR3 is TGTGAAAGGGGGAGGGGGGCCAACGTCCTGACTTTC. The rearrangement links TRBV6-8 to TRBJ2-6, with D perhaps TRBD1 or TRBD2 (6 bases each). CDR1 is MNHGY and CDR2 is SAAAGT in the germline V gene. CDR3 length: 12 amino acids.

In its sample, this clone ranks as medium-sized. The chain has TRBV6-8 and TRBJ2-2, with TRBD2 matching over 7 bases. Germline values: CDR1 MNHGY, CDR2 SAAAGT. The CDR3 runs to 15 residues. J lost 6 bases, V lost 0 bases, and 4 bases had no gene match. CDR3 amino acids: CASSYSVAGPGELFF. The CDR3 bases are TGTGCCAGCAGTTACTCGGTAGCGGGCCCCGGGGAGCTGTTTTTT.

The genes are TRBV18 and TRBJ2-7; 10 bases map to TRBD2. CDR1 is KGHSH, CDR2 LQKENI, per germline. The length of the CDR3 is 16 residues. Trimming removed 6 bases from V and 7 bases from J; junction bases left unmatched: 15. The CDR3 region has the DNA TGTGCCAGCTCCCCCACCCGGCTAGCGGGAGAAGGGGAGCAGTACTTC. Translation gives CASSPTRLAGEGEQYF. Looking up the rest from reference TRBV18 and TRBJ2-7 gives the full variable domain: NAGVMQNPRHLVRRRGQEARLRCSPMKGHSHVYWYRQLPEEGLKFMVYLQKENIIDESGMPKERFSAEFPKEGPSILRIQQVVRGDSAAYFCASSPTRLAGEGEQYFGPGTRLTVT.

This clone appeared a few times. Here the CDR3 DNA reads TGCTCCGGGGCAGTATCCTACAATGAGCAGTTCTTC. Translating gives CSGAVSYNEQFF. The V call is TRBV29-1, the J call TRBJ2-1, with D tentatively TRBD1 or TRBD2 (5 bases each). CDR3 size: 12 residues. Germline CDR1 and CDR2: SQVTM and ANQGSEA.

V and J are TRBV6-8 and TRBJ2-7; no clear D. Germline CDR1 is MNHGY and CDR2 is SAAAGT. The V and J ends lost 2 bases and 5 bases respectively, with 10 bases between them. The CDR3 extends over 13 amino acids. CDR3 coding DNA: TGTGCCAGCAGTTACCCTTCCACCAACGAGCAGTACTTC. It encodes CASSYPSTNEQYF.

This clone showed up just a few times. This CDR3 is CASSLGSGDTTYEQYF. The CDR3 DNA sequence: TGTGCCAGCAGCTTAGGGTCTGGGGATACGACCTACGAGCAGTACTTC. The J gene is TRBJ2-7, the V gene TRBV11-3, with D unresolved. The ends were cut back, 1 base at V and 2 bases at J, with 15 bases in the middle. Germline V gene data show CDR1 as SGHNT and CDR2 as YENEEA. This CDR3 spans 16 amino acids.

This clone showed up just once. The rearrangement links TRBV23-1 to TRBJ2-7; 7 bases are shared with TRBD1. TRBV23-1 is marked as an open reading frame, function uncertain. The CDR3 is made up of 14 amino acids. V lost 6 bases and J lost 2; bases outside the gene matches: 7. The CDR3 loop reads CASRTGNLTYEQYF. The CDR3 DNA reads as TGCGCCAGCAGGACAGGGAATTTGACCTACGAGCAGTACTTC.

The V call is TRBV11-3, the J call TRBJ2-7, with 7 bases that match TRBD1. Germline CDR1 reads SGHNT; CDR2 reads YENEEA. The V and J ends lost 4 bases and 2 bases, in that order; junction bases with no gene match: 8. The length of the CDR3 is 15 residues. The CDR3 coding sequence is TGTGCCAGCAGCTCCGGACAGGCCCGCCCCTACGAGCAGTACTTC. Protein: CASSSGQARPYEQYF.

The rearrangement links TRBV5-1 to TRBJ1-1, with D perhaps matching TRBD1 (5 bases). V lost 4 bases to trimming and J lost 1 base, with 14 bases between them. The V gene's germline CDR1 is SGHRS and CDR2 YFSETQ. The CDR3 loop spans 15 amino acids. The CDR3 protein is CASSPQGQGNTEAFF. The CDR3, as DNA: TGCGCCAGCAGCCCTCAAGGACAAGGGAACACTGAAGCTTTCTTT.

This clone has only one observation. J is TRBJ2-2 and V is TRBV28; 9 bases line up with TRBD2. The CDR3 length is 14 residues. Germline assignment: CDR1 MDHEN and CDR2 SYDVKM. V shed 7 bases and J 7 bases; nucleotides not matched to a gene: 7. The CDR3 sequence: CASIRASGIGELFF. The CDR3 region has the DNA TGTGCCAGCATACGGGCTAGCGGGATCGGGGAGCTGTTTTTT.

The chain has TRBV11-3 and TRBJ2-2; D is uncertain. Trimming removed 2 bases at V and 7 bases at J, with 14 bases between. The CDR3 is 15 residues long. Germline CDR1 is SGHNT and CDR2 is YENEEA. The CDR3 region is CASSLRIGEDGELFF. The CDR3 DNA follows: TGTGCCAGCAGCTTAAGGATTGGAGAGGACGGGGAGCTGTTTTTT.

This clone turned up a few times. The chain recombines TRBV7-1 with TRBJ2-7; D is tentatively TRBD1 or TRBD2 (6 bases each). TRBV7-1 has ORF status, its function being uncertain. The CDR3 consists of 13 residues. V was clipped by 4 bases and J by 3 bases, with 10 bases between them. CDR3 sequence (DNA): TGTGCCAGCAGCTTAAGGGGGGACTACGAGCAGTACTTC. As protein: CASSLRGDYEQYF.

The chain uses TRBV19 and TRBJ1-1; the D is unclear. Germline V lookup: CDR1 LNHDA, CDR2 SQIVND (reference sequence). Trimming stripped 3 bases from V and 2 bases from J, with 13 bases between. The CDR3 consists of 15 residues. The DNA for the CDR3 is TGTGCCAGTAGTATCGGCAGCTCTCGAAACACTGAAGCTTTCTTT. Encoded protein: CASSIGSSRNTEAFF.

The chain has TRBV11-3 and TRBJ1-1; D is ambiguous. The CDR3 loop spans 16 amino acids. The V gene's germline CDR1 is SGHNT and CDR2 YENEEA. Trimming took 0 bases from V and 0 from J, leaving 11 bases between them. The CDR3 nucleotides are TGTGCCAGCAGCTTAGAACCGGGCCGAATGAACACTGAAGCTTTCTTT. Protein product: CASSLEPGRMNTEAFF.

This clone is labeled medium-sized (0.01 to 0.1%). The chain combines TRBV11-3 with TRBJ2-1; D possibly matches TRBD1 or TRBD2 (5 bases each). This CDR3 is 15 amino acids long. Germline V gene data show CDR1 as SGHNT and CDR2 as YENEEA. V was clipped by 2 bases and J by 4 bases, with 12 bases between them. CDR3 region: CASSLRGPTYNEQFF. The CDR3 nucleotides read TGTGCCAGCAGCTTAAGGGGACCCACATACAATGAGCAGTTCTTC. The variable domain in full, completed from reference TRBV11-3 and TRBJ2-1, reads EAGVVQSPRYKIIEKKQPVAFWCNPISGHNTLYWYLQNLGQGPELLIRYENEEAVDDSQLPKDRFSAERLKGVDSTLKIQPAELGDSAVYLCASSLRGPTYNEQFFGPGTRLTVL.

The rearrangement links TRBV7-5 to TRBJ2-7. TRBV7-5 is reported as a pseudogene. The CDR3 length is 14 residues. The CDR3: CASSSRRPSYEQYF. In DNA form, the CDR3 reads TGTGCCAGCAGCTCTCGACGCCCCTCCTACGAGCAGTACTTC.

The chain combines TRBV29-1 with TRBJ1-2; perhaps TRBD1 as D (5 bases). The CDR3 is 15 amino acids. Germline V CDR1 and CDR2: SQVTM, ANQGSEA. The V gene lost 4 bases and the J gene lost 0 bases, with 15 bases spanning the gap. CDR3 DNA sequence: TGCAGCGTTGGTATCGTACAGGCGCCTAACTATGGCTACACCTTC. Translating it yields CSVGIVQAPNYGYTF.

This clone has only a few counts. The chain employs TRBV28 and TRBJ2-3; D remains ambiguous. Germline values: CDR1 MDHEN, CDR2 SYDVKM. V dropped 6 bases and J dropped 2 bases, with 18 bases sitting between them. This CDR3 spans 16 amino acids. CDR3 residues: CASSYTISTNTDTQYF. As DNA, the CDR3 is TGTGCCAGCAGCTACACGATTTCGACAAACACAGATACGCAGTATTTT.

This clone was detected only a few times. V and J are TRBV11-3 and TRBJ2-1; possibly TRBD2 for D (6 bases). The CDR3 length is 15 residues. Trimming cost V 5 bases and J 8 bases, with 19 bases left between them. Germline CDR1 SGHNT, CDR2 YENEEA. CDR3 nucleotides: TGTGCCAGCAGCCCCCGGGACTTCCCCGGCGATGAGCAGTTCTTC. It encodes CASSPRDFPGDEQFF.